The source of this TCR beta chain is a study of T cell responses to AZD1222 COVID-19 vaccine. Whole-study results and caveats: Repertoire samples came only from after the peak T cell response. Spike-specific TCRs gained breadth and depth after people received two AZD1222 doses. The donor cohort was predominantly white British with a female majority, and clonal diversity may have been underestimated.

Some clones are missing from TCRdb's copy, which holds only in-frame ones; the method was immunoSEQ multiplex PCR. The sample records about 100,000 clones, 80% to 85% being singletons. Regarding this clone: Its antigen is not known.

Losses at the gene ends were 0 bases for V and 9 bases for J; bases not matched to a gene: 8. The CDR3 has 16 amino acids. Germline lookup yields CDR1 LGHNA and CDR2 YSLEER. The specimen was peripheral blood, collected on day 0 of AZD1222 vaccination. The sequence derives from an adult in good health. The chain has TRBV4-3 and TRBJ1-6, with 7 positions matching TRBD1. CDR3 region: CASSQDRYSGGSPLHF. Here the CDR3 DNA reads TGCGCCAGCAGCCAAGATCGGTACTCAGGGGGTTCACCCCTCCACTTT.